These T cell receptor beta chains were read from a single sample in a study of post-analysis software for immune sequencing data. MiXCR, applied by TCRdb to the PCR reads, yields one record per CDR3 protein. The table has hundreds of thousands of distinct CDR3 sequences, 25% to 30% seen once. The sample comprised blood. Receptors originate from a girl between 5 and 17 years old with multiple sclerosis. CDR3s include the opening cysteine and the closing phenylalanine or tryptophan. The D gene is left open where the match is weak. The listing skips clone size in some rows; elsewhere it reads once, few, many or a size class.

j_call v_call clone_size d_call cdr3_nt cdr3_aa
TRBJ2-5 TRBV20-1 few NA TGCAGTGCTAGAGATCACGGGGCTGGAGAGACCCAGTACTTC CSARDHGAGETQYF
TRBJ1-1 TRBV6-5 NA NA TGTGCCAGCAGTTACTCGGGGCAGGGGAGGGAAGCTTTCTTT CASSYSGQGREAFF
TRBJ1-2 TRBV5-1 NA TRBD1 TGCGCCAGCAGACACAGGGGACCTAACTATGGCTACACCTTC CASRHRGPNYGYTF
TRBJ2-3 TRBV7-2 many NA TGTGCCAGCAGCTTAGAACCCCACAGCGCAGATACGCAGTATTTT CASSLEPHSADTQYF
TRBJ1-2 TRBV3-1 NA NA TGTGCCAGCAGCCCCAACCCGGGCCGATATGGCTACACCTTC CASSPNPGRYGYTF
TRBJ2-7 TRBV28 few NA TGTGCCAGCAGCCCGTTCAACTACGAGCAGTACTTC CASSPFNYEQYF
TRBJ2-1 TRBV4-3 NA NA TGCGCCAGCAGCGGCCGGGGGGCGCTTACGAACAATGAGCAGTTCTTC CASSGRGALTNNEQFF
TRBJ2-7 TRBV5-1 few NA TGCGCCAGCAGCGCGCAGGGTTGGGGCGAGCAGTACTTC CASSAQGWGEQYF
TRBJ1-2 TRBV27 NA NA TGTGCCAGCAGTTTAATAGGGGGAAGCTATGGCTACACCTTC CASSLIGGSYGYTF
TRBJ2-7 TRBV20-1 NA NA TGCAGTGCTCCCTGCGGCGGGTACCGAGACGAGCAGTACTTC CSAPCGGYRDEQYF